Listed below are T cell receptor beta chains from one sample, sequenced in a study of blood T cell repertoires in COVID-19. Using immunoSEQ multiplex PCR, the repertoire was profiled, and TCRdb retains in-frame clones only, with some absent. The sample records over 150,000 clones, around 81% being singletons. Sequencing was carried out using peripheral blood. The source is an elderly woman with COVID-19, enrolled during active disease. The CDR3 runs from the conserved cysteine through the conserved F or W. A D gene is named only where the DNA matches it firmly. The size entry is marked missing in some rows and otherwise reads once, few, many or a size class.

TRBV19,TRBJ1-2,-,TRBD1,TGTGCCAGTATAGAGACAGGGGGAGCTAACTATGGCTACACCTTC,CASIETGGANYGYTF
TRBV6-5,TRBJ1-5,-,TRBD1,TGTGCCAGCAGCCCGACAGGGTCGAGGCCCCAGCATTTT,CASSPTGSRPQHF
TRBV3-1/TRBV3-2,TRBJ2-7,-,-,TGTGCCAGCAGCCACAGACGGGAACAGTACTTC,CASSHRREQYF
TRBV7-9,TRBJ2-1,-,TRBD2,TGTGCCAGCAGCTCCCGGCTAGCGGGAGTAGGGGATGAGCAGTTCTTC,CASSSRLAGVGDEQFF
TRBV7-7,TRBJ2-1,-,-,TGTGCTAGCAGCCAAGGCGGTGAGCAGTTCTTC,CASSQGGEQFF
TRBV19,TRBJ1-4,-,-,TGTGCCAGTAGTATAGCCCACGCGGCTGCGGGTGAAAAACTGTTTTTT,CASSIAHAAAGEKLFF
TRBV15,TRBJ1-4,-,TRBD1,TGTGCCACCAGCAAAGACAGGGCAACTAATGAAAAACTGTTTTTT,CATSKDRATNEKLFF
TRBV27,TRBJ2-7,-,TRBD2,TGTGCCAGCAGTCGGAGACCGGGACTAGGCTACGAGCAGTACTTC,CASSRRPGLGYEQYF
TRBV4-1,TRBJ1-4,-,-,TGCGCCAGCAGCCAAGATGACTGGGGCTGGATTAATGAAAAACTGTTTTTT,CASSQDDWGWINEKLFF
TRBV21-1,TRBJ2-1,-,-,TGTGCCAGCAGCACTCCGGGACTAGCGGGAGGGCATGAGCAGTTCTTC,CASSTPGLAGGHEQFF
TRBV5-1,TRBJ2-7,-,TRBD2,TGCGCCAGCAACCCCGGGGGGGCCCACGAGCAGTACTTC,CASNPGGAHEQYF
TRBV28,TRBJ1-4,-,-,TGTGCCAGCAATAGCTGGGACTACGAAAAACTGTTTTTT,CASNSWDYEKLFF
TRBV18,TRBJ2-3,-,-,TGTGCCAGCTCACCAACTGGGCATAGCACAGATACGCAGTATTTT,CASSPTGHSTDTQYF
TRBV12-3/TRBV12-4,TRBJ1-5,once,-,TGTGCCAGCAGTCTCTCAGGGAATCAGCCCCAGCATTTT,CASSLSGNQPQHF